Detailed here is one TCR beta chain. Looked up from germline, CDR1 is SGHTA and CDR2 is FQGNSA. V was clipped by 5 bases and J by 4 bases; unmatched bases: 8. The CDR3 length is 15 residues. Authors' processing steps: Reference gene primers were amplified, and this amplification served to estimate nucleated cell counts. This table comes from immunoSEQ multiplex PCR, and its TCRdb copy is limited to in-frame clones, with some not included. For V, J and clone size, that table is used; D and trimming come from the DNA. The table lists approximately 190,000 clones, approximately 84% of them singletons. This sample was included in a study of blood T cell repertoires in COVID-19. Background on the study: Samples representing acute and convalescent COVID-19 were sourced from the United States, Italy and Spain. PBMCs, B-cell-depleted T cells, or T cells were the source of the cDNA or gDNA that made up the material.

This receptor was identified in a human donor with acute or convalescent COVID-19. The donor label of this sample is uncertain. The sample taken for sequencing was peripheral blood. The chain has TRBV7-2 and TRBJ2-3; 8 bases map to TRBD1. In DNA form, the CDR3 reads TGTGCCAGCAGCCCGTGGGGGACAGGTTCAGATACGCAGTATTTT. It encodes CASSPWGTGSDTQYF.